The clone carrying this T cell receptor (beta chain) is a singleton in its sample. The J segment lost 1 base and the V segment lost 4 bases, leaving 4 bases of the junction unmatched. Germline CDR1 is GTSNPN and CDR2 is SVGIG (reference sequence). The CDR3 has 13 residues. This sample is part of a study of blood T cell repertoires in COVID-19. Original processing methods: Estimated nucleated cell counts came from reference gene primer amplification. Sequencing used immunoSEQ multiplex PCR; TCRdb keeps in-frame clones, though not all of them. The D gene and trimming were derived from the DNA, and the V and J assignments and clone size from that table. The sample includes about 34,000 clones, approximately 80% of them seen just once.

This rearrangement joins TRBV30 to TRBJ2-7, with 7 bases matching TRBD2. The sequence was collected from a man older than 75 with acute or convalescent COVID-19. The specimen was peripheral blood. The CDR3 loop reads CAWTSGGSYEQYF. In DNA form, the CDR3 reads TGTGCCTGGACCTCGGGGGGTTCCTACGAGCAGTACTTC. The whole variable domain, remainder taken from reference TRBV30 and TRBJ2-7, is SQTIHQWPATLVQPVGSPLSLECTVEGTSNPNLYWYRQAAGRGLQLLFYSVGIGQISSEVPQNLSASRPQDRQFILSSKKLLLSDSGFYLCAWTSGGSYEQYFGPGTRLTVT.